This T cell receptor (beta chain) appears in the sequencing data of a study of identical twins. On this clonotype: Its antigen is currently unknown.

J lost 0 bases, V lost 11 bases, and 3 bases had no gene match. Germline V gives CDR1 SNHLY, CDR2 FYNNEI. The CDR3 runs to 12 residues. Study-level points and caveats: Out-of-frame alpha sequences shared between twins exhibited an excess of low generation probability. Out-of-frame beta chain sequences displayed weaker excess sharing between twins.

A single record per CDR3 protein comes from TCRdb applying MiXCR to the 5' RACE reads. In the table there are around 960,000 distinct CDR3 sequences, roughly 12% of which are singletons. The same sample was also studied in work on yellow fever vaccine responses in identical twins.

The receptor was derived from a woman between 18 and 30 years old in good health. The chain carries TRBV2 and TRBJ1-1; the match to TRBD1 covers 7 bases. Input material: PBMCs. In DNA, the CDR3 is TGTGCCGGGGACAGAATGAACACTGAAGCTTTCTTT. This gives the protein CAGDRMNTEAFF.